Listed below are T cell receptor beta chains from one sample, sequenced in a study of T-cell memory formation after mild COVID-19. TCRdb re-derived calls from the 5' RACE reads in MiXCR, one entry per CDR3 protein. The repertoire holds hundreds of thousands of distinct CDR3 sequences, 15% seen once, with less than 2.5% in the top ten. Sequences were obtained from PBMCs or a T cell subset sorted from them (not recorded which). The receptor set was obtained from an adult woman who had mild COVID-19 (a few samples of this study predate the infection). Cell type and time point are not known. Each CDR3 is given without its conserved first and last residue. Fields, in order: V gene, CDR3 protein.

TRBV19,ASLFPGHGTEAF
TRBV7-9,ASSPIDKFNYGYT
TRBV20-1,SARYGSSYNEQF
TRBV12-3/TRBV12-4,ASKYRVVAEAF
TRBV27,ASSSGTAQSVN
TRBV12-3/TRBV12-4,ASSPRQGGELF
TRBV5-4,ASSLASGGLTDTQY
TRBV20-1,SAPRDRQNTEAF
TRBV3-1,ASSQEGVQNIQY
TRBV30,AWRTGAGYT
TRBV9,ASSADEGYHQPQH
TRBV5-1,ASSGQGTDTQY
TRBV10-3,AVTGDNSPLH
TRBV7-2,ASSSTGAKRANEQF
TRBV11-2,ASSRGHRGTYEQY
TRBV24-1,ATSDLGGQNTGELF
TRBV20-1,SARIAEGGTGELF
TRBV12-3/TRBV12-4,ASRVAGGPVEQY
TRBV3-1,ASSPVVMPQY
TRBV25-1,ASSSTGDSNQPQH
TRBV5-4,ASSLVRLAGLSSYNEQF
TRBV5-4,ASSLGTRGAETQY
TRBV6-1,ASSATSLAGAGETQY
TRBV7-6,ASSLARTSYNEQF
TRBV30,AWSRRYEQY
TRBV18,ASSPLPGAQGTEAF
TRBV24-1,ANSPKFWRQMYMNTEAF
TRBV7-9,ASSLGGGGGHNEQF
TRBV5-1,ASSRTGPLEGETQY
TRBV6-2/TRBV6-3,ASSKTEKQY
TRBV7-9,ASSARRPGPDPGNTIY
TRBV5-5,ASSLEGDSTSGRQTQY
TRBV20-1,SARDYRGGPRGEQY
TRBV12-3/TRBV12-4,ASGDSTSGANVLT
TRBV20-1,SARGQGVGTDGTDTQY
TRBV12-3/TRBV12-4,ASSLQLAGSPYEQY
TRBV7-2,ASSLDGGITDTQY
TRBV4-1,ASSQTQTGGTEAF
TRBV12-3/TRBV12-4,ASSFRDEQF
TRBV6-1,ASSSSGGNQPQH
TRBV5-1,ASTGQGVIGYNEQF
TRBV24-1,ATSDLGGEQF
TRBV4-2,ASSQDLTGFDEQF
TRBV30,AWDRRVSGNTIY
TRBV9,ASSVIDSPLH
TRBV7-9,ASSTAAIRETGYT
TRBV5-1,ASSLMALATNEKLF
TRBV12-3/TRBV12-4,ASSYALGQGGSYEQY